This TCR beta chain appears in the sequencing data of a study of CD8+CD57+ T cells in acquired aplastic anemia. The TCR beta profiling, which covered VDJ combination and CDR3 sequence, was carried out using genomic DNA as the template. A single record per CDR3 protein comes from TCRdb applying MiXCR to the reads. The sample carries hundreds of thousands of distinct CDR3 sequences, approximately 33% recorded once. Per germline, CDR1 SNHLY and CDR2 FYNNEI. This CDR3 comprises 13 residues. Trimming took 8 bases from V and 7 from J, leaving 14 bases between them. Sequencing involved patients with CD8+CD57+ cell expansion previously shown by flow cytometry. This clonotype was detected many times.

This receptor was identified in a human donor with aplastic anemia. J is TRBJ2-2 and V is TRBV2, with a weak D call TRBD2 (6 bases). Input material: sorted CD4+, CD8+, or CD8+CD57+ T cells (not recorded which) from PBMCs. For the CDR3, the DNA is TGTGCCAGCGGCGGGGTAGCCGTCGGGGAGCTGTTTTTT. Translation: CASGGVAVGELFF.